These 7 T cell receptor beta chains originate from one sample sequenced in a study of blood T cells in healthy people across ages. A second about 6 to 12 cycle PCR used barcoded and J-beta primers. TCRdb reprocessed the 5' RACE reads via MiXCR and lists one record per CDR3 protein. The sample holds hundreds of thousands of distinct CDR3 sequences, 50% to 65% seen once. The sample taken for sequencing was blood. All receptors come from a man older than 75 in good health.

This clonotype was counted a few times. The chain employs TRBV20-1 and TRBJ1-2, with 11 bases that match TRBD1. Germline assignment: CDR1 DFQATT and CDR2 SNEGSKA (reference sequence). CDR3 length: 16 residues. J was trimmed by 2 bases and V by 5 bases; bases with no gene match: 10. CDR3 region: CSAFPRTGGLNYGYTF. For the CDR3, the DNA is TGCAGTGCTTTTCCCCGGACAGGGGGCTTAAACTATGGCTACACCTTC.

The chain recombines TRBV29-1 with TRBJ2-1; possibly TRBD1 or TRBD2 for D (6 bases each). The ends were cut back, 7 bases at V and 2 bases at J, with 15 bases in the middle. The CDR3 spans 14 residues. Germline lookup yields CDR1 SQVTM and CDR2 ANQGSEA. The CDR3 region is CSADLGGTYNEQFF. The CDR3 nucleotides are TGCAGCGCCGACCTAGGGGGGACCTACAATGAGCAGTTCTTC.

The gene calls are TRBV12-3 or TRBV12-4 and TRBJ1-1; D might be TRBD1 (5 bases). CDR3 length: 13 amino acids. Trimming pared 6 bases from V and 8 bases from J, leaving 16 bases between. The CDR3 DNA reads as TGTGCCAGCAGCCCTGGGGGGACCCTAGAAGCTTTCTTT. This sequence encodes CASSPGGTLEAFF.

The chain links TRBV11-2 to TRBJ2-7, with a possible D match to TRBD2 (6 bases). Germline V CDR1 and CDR2: SGHAT, FQNNGV. The CDR3 is 19 amino acids. Between the trimmed V and J ends, which lost 1 base and 0 bases, there was a span of 22 bases. This chain's CDR3 is CASSLGIAEGSWGSYEQYF. CDR3 sequence (DNA): TGTGCCAGCAGCTTAGGAATCGCGGAGGGGTCATGGGGCTCCTACGAGCAGTACTTC.

The chain has TRBV11-2 and TRBJ2-1; D unresolved. With 1 base removed from V and 8 bases from J, the gap between germline ends came to 18 bases. Germline values: CDR1 SGHAT, CDR2 FQNNGV. The CDR3 contains 16 residues. CDR3 amino acids: CASSLVPPTLNHEQFF. The CDR3 bases are TGTGCCAGCAGCTTAGTTCCGCCCACCCTTAACCATGAGCAGTTCTTC.

This clonotype was seen more than once but under ten times. One junction end does not reproduce the germline sequence, and a read error may be involved. The V and J genes are TRBV9 and TRBJ2-1; a weak D match, TRBD2 (7 bases). The CDR3 runs to 14 residues. The germline CDR1 and CDR2 sequences are SGDLS and YYNGEE. The CDR3 nucleotides read TGTGCCAGCAGCTCCACGGGGGGCTACAACGAGCAGTTCTTC. Translated: CASSSTGGYNEQFF.

The genes are TRBV28 and TRBJ1-2; D not certain. Germline CDR1 MDHEN, CDR2 SYDVKM. V dropped 1 base and J dropped 6 bases, with 6 bases sitting between them. The CDR3 is made up of 12 amino acids. CDR3 sequence reads: CASSLLLNGYTF. The CDR3 DNA is TGTGCCAGCAGTTTATTGCTAAATGGCTACACCTTC.